This TCR beta chain was recorded in a study of blood T cell repertoires in COVID-19. As for the study in general: Collection of acute and convalescent COVID-19 samples took place in the United States, Italy and Spain.

Per the authors' pipeline: Estimation of nucleated cell counts relied on the amplification of reference gene primers. Clones were read by immunoSEQ multiplex PCR, and TCRdb kept only the in-frame ones, dropping some. The DNA was the basis for D and trimming; V, J and clone size are from that table. Altogether roughly 200,000 clones are present, about 86% being singletons, with the ten largest covering 4.4%. As for this clone: The sample holds other DNA sequences that translate to the same CDR3.

This CDR3 is 12 amino acids long. The V end was cut by 2 bases, the J end by 4 bases, with 3 bases between. The sequence derives from a man aged 50-60 years with active or convalescent COVID-19. The V call is TRBV12-3 or TRBV12-4, the J call TRBJ2-1; D uncertain. The sequenced sample was peripheral blood. The CDR3 sequence: CASSLQYNEQFF. The CDR3 DNA follows: TGTGCCAGCAGTTTACAGTACAATGAGCAGTTCTTC.